The T cell receptor (beta chain) described here comes from a study of T cells in Graves' hyperthyroidism and ophthalmopathy. Broader study findings: Stable hyperthyroidism and ophthalmopathy were separated using 13 V-J signatures.

Amplified TCR beta CDR3 regions came from RNA transcripts. HTBI primers were used for first-round RT-PCR of the TCR CDR3. TCRdb processed the multiplex PCR reads anew with MiXCR; each CDR3 protein has one entry. The repertoire has roughly 500,000 distinct CDR3 sequences, roughly 50% of them found once; the top ten carry under 20%. The V gene's germline CDR1 is MGHRA and CDR2 YSYEKL. V gave up 3 bases and J gave up 5 bases; unmatched junction bases: 7. The CDR3 contains 16 residues. This clonotype was counted many times. Antigen: not known. Uncontrolled infection, other autoimmune disease, pregnancy or lactation led to exclusion.

The rearrangement links TRBV4-1 to TRBJ2-7; 13 nucleotides align to TRBD2. This sequence was found in an adult woman with Graves' disease, either hyperthyroidism or ophthalmopathy (not recorded which). The sequenced sample was peripheral blood or thyroid tissue (not recorded which). CDR3 protein: CASSQRTSGSTHEQYF. The CDR3 region has the DNA TGCGCCAGCAGCCAGAGGACTAGCGGGAGTACCCACGAGCAGTACTTC.